A single sample gave rise to the 14 T cell receptor beta chains below, sequenced in a study of response to subunit inactivated influenza vaccine. MiXCR, run by TCRdb on the RT-PCR reads, gives a single entry per CDR3 protein. The sample yields fewer than 400,000 distinct CDR3 sequences, roughly a fifth seen once. Source: PBMCs from blood, taken approximately 20 months after vaccination. The receptors derive from a man aged 45 to 75 who received an inactivated influenza vaccine.

V is TRBV5-1 and J is TRBJ2-7, with TRBD2 matching 7 bases. Germline assignment: CDR1 SGHRS and CDR2 YFSETQ. This CDR3 region has 15 residues. Trimming removed 4 bases from V and 4 bases from J; junction bases left unmatched: 11. Here the CDR3 DNA reads TGCGCCAGCAGCGACTTCGGACTAGAGGAGTACGAGCAGTACTTC. Translated, it gives CASSDFGLEEYEQYF. Combining the CDR3 with reference TRBV5-1 and TRBJ2-7 gives the whole variable domain KAGVTQTPRYLIKTRGQQVTLSCSPISGHRSVSWYQQTPGQGLQFLFEYFSETQRNKGNFPGRFSGRQFSNSRSEMNVSTLELGDSALYLCASSDFGLEEYEQYFGPGTRLTVT.

The V and J genes are TRBV28 and TRBJ2-7; 10 nucleotides match TRBD2. The CDR3 is made up of 15 amino acids. With 4 bases clipped from V and 9 bases from J, the junction kept 12 bases outside the gene matches. Per germline, CDR1 MDHEN and CDR2 SYDVKM. The chain's CDR3 is CASSSNSGGLQAQYF. The CDR3 bases are TGTGCCAGCAGTTCAAATAGCGGGGGGCTGCAGGCGCAGTACTTC. Supplemented by reference TRBV28 and TRBJ2-7, the full variable domain reads DVKVTQSSRYLVKRTGEKVFLECVQDMDHENMFWYRQDPGLGLRLIYFSYDVKMKEKGDIPEGYSVSREKKERFSLILESASTNQTSMYLCASSSNSGGLQAQYFGPGTRLTVT.

This clonotype was counted a few times. V gene TRBV20-1 combines with J gene TRBJ1-1; no reliable D call. Trimming pared 3 bases from V and 4 bases from J, leaving 9 bases between. This CDR3 has 12 residues. The germline CDR1 and CDR2 sequences are DFQATT and SNEGSKA (reference sequence). CDR3 residues: CSASPPGTEAFF. The DNA for the CDR3 is TGCAGTGCTAGTCCCCCGGGCACTGAAGCTTTCTTT.

The chain combines TRBV12-3 or TRBV12-4 with TRBJ2-2, with D possibly being TRBD2 (6 bases). The CDR3 has 15 amino acids. V lost 1 base and J 7 bases, leaving 13 bases between the germline ends. The CDR3 coding sequence is TGTGCCAGCAGTTTAGTCCTGGAGGGTCGCGGGGAGCTGTTTTTT. It translates to CASSLVLEGRGELFF.

Note on this clonotype: The junction and the germline gene differ at one end; a read error may be behind it. The chain couples TRBV6-2 or TRBV6-3 to TRBJ2-5; weak D call: TRBD1 (6 bases). Germline V gene data show CDR1 as MNHEY and CDR2 as SVGEGT. The CDR3 has 13 amino acids. In DNA form, the CDR3 reads TGTGCCGGCAGTTCAGGGGCCCGAGAGACCCAGTACTTC. Amino acids: CAGSSGARETQYF.

The CDR3 DNA reads as TGCGCCAGCAGACCCCGACTAGCGCGGTCCTACAATGAGCAGTTCTTC. As protein: CASRPRLARSYNEQFF. This sequence joins TRBV5-1 and TRBJ2-1, with 8 bases identical to TRBD2. The ends lost 5 bases at V and 1 base at J; junction bases unmatched: 8. Germline lookup yields CDR1 SGHRS and CDR2 YFSETQ. The CDR3 extends over 16 amino acids.

The chain couples TRBV7-8 to TRBJ1-1; D possibly corresponds to TRBD1 (6 bases). CDR3 length: 11 amino acids. V was shortened by 11 bases and J by 3 bases, with 10 bases between the two germline ends. Germline CDR1 is SGHVS and CDR2 is FQNEAQ. In nucleotides, the CDR3 is TGTGCCGACAGGTGGGACACTGAAGCTTTCTTT. Its protein is CADRWDTEAFF.

This clonotype was observed a handful of times. V gene TRBV29-1 combines with J gene TRBJ2-3, with 13 bases lining up with TRBD2. The germline V gene encodes CDR1 SQVTM and CDR2 ANQGSEA. The CDR3 covers 16 residues. V lost 7 bases and J lost 2; bases outside the gene matches: 9. The CDR3 bases are TGCAGCGCCGCAATGACTAGCGGGGGGACCACAGATACGCAGTATTTT. Encoded protein: CSAAMTSGGTTDTQYF.

The CDR3 coding sequence is TGTGCCAGCAGTTTTCGGGACAGGGGGCCGAACGAGCAGTACTTC. It is translated as CASSFRDRGPNEQYF. The chain combines TRBV28 with TRBJ2-7; 12 positions agree with TRBD1. Looked up from germline, CDR1 is MDHEN and CDR2 is SYDVKM. J was trimmed by 5 bases and V by 3 bases; bases with no gene match: 5. The CDR3 is 15 amino acids. Complete variable domain (other parts from reference TRBV28 and TRBJ2-7): DVKVTQSSRYLVKRTGEKVFLECVQDMDHENMFWYRQDPGLGLRLIYFSYDVKMKEKGDIPEGYSVSREKKERFSLILESASTNQTSMYLCASSFRDRGPNEQYFGPGTRLTVT.

There are a few counts of this clonotype. This sequence joins TRBV3-1 and TRBJ1-5; D unresolved. Trimming removed 0 bases from V and 4 bases from J, with 10 bases in between. The CDR3 totals 15 residues. Germline lookup yields CDR1 LGHDT and CDR2 YNNKEL (reference sequence). The CDR3 reads CASSQEGKRNQPQHF. The CDR3 nucleotides read TGTGCCAGCAGCCAAGAAGGTAAGAGGAATCAGCCCCAGCATTTT.

This clonotype was seen a handful of times. V and J are TRBV19 and TRBJ2-1; TRBD1 or TRBD2 may be the D gene (5 bases each). Trimming took off 5 bases at V and 0 bases at J, with 20 bases between the two ends. Germline CDR1 reads LNHDA; CDR2 reads SQIVND (reference sequence). This CDR3 is built from 18 residues. DNA of the CDR3: TGTGCCAGTAGTTCACGGCGAGGGGTCAGAAGCTCCTACAATGAGCAGTTCTTC. The encoded protein is CASSSRRGVRSSYNEQFF.

The chain couples TRBV29-1 to TRBJ2-1; 7 nucleotides align to TRBD1. The CDR3 loop spans 15 amino acids. Germline values: CDR1 SQVTM, CDR2 ANQGSEA. J gave up 1 base and V 5 bases, and 8 bases lay outside the gene matches. For the CDR3, the DNA is TGCAGCGTTAGTCGACAGGGATTTTCCTACAATGAGCAGTTCTTC. Translation gives CSVSRQGFSYNEQFF.

The chain is built from TRBV4-3 and TRBJ2-4, with 7 bases lining up with TRBD1. Germline V CDR1 and CDR2: LGHNA, YSLEER. The CDR3 is 14 residues long. V was pared by 0 bases and J by 6 bases, with 2 bases of the junction left unmatched. The DNA of the CDR3 is TGCGCCAGCAGCCAAGACAGGGGGACAAACATTCAGTACTTC. Its translation: CASSQDRGTNIQYF.

This clonotype was found a few times. CDR3 coding DNA: TGCGCCAGCAGCCGGGATAGACGGGCAACTAATGAAAAACTGTTTTTT. Protein: CASSRDRRATNEKLFF. The chain uses TRBV4-3 and TRBJ1-4, with D unresolved. In germline, CDR1 is LGHNA, CDR2 YSLEER. The CDR3 consists of 16 residues. V lost 4 bases and J 0 bases, leaving 12 bases between the germline ends.